A selection of T cell receptor beta chains follows, all from one sample in a study of control samples from healthy donors and cancer patients. Only in-frame clones appear in the TCRdb table, and some are missing; sequencing was by immunoSEQ multiplex PCR. The sample shows 120,000 or so clones, around 87% of them seen only once. The specimen sequenced was blood. These receptors were collected from a man aged 55-75 years in good health. Each CDR3 is given with its conserved first and last residue.

V	J	CDR3
TRBV19	TRBJ1-5	CASSPGNNQPQHF
TRBV12-3/TRBV12-4	TRBJ1-5	CASSLAGGQPQHF
TRBV3-1/TRBV3-2	TRBJ2-5	CASSHLLGDRTYF
TRBV2	TRBJ1-1	CASRRLTGVNTEAFF
TRBV24-1	TRBJ1-5	CATRAGGNQPQHF
TRBV19	TRBJ1-2	CASRVEVYGYTF
TRBV27	TRBJ1-5	CASSAGNQPQHF
TRBV11-2	TRBJ1-3	CASSLEGDLRNTIYF
TRBV7-2	TRBJ1-1	CASRPGQGKAFF
TRBV3-1/TRBV3-2	TRBJ1-2	CASSKGRLNYGYTF
TRBV7-9	TRBJ2-7	CASSSQTGQQYF
TRBV9	TRBJ2-1	CASSVEGGGAYNEQFF
TRBV5-1	TRBJ2-5	CASSQRGLAGVQETQYF
TRBV6-5	TRBJ1-3	CATGTDLISGNTIYF
TRBV2	TRBJ1-2	CASSPGGGDYGYTF
TRBV7-2	TRBJ1-6	CASSLLTGVNSPLHF
TRBV5-6	TRBJ1-2	CASSLVQGAFYGYTF
TRBV6-5	TRBJ1-2	CASSSLGPYGYTF
TRBV3-1/TRBV3-2	TRBJ1-2	CASSPHTGQVSYGYTF
TRBV19	TRBJ2-3	CASSIDAADSTDTQYF
TRBV18	TRBJ1-5	CASSPPGGQPQHF
TRBV28	TRBJ1-2	CASSSTGVSYTF
TRBV9	TRBJ1-4	CASSVGGTGSTNEKLFF
TRBV9	TRBJ2-7	CASSRLAGVYEQYF
TRBV5-4	TRBJ1-5	CASSLQGSNQPQHF
TRBV29-1	TRBJ2-5	CSVVRSVEETQYF
TRBV5-1	TRBJ1-1	CASSLGQNLYTEAFF
TRBV18	TRBJ1-2	CASSPNRGEGYTF
TRBV5-4	TRBJ2-1	CASSLGGTGGWRVNNEQFF
TRBV11-2	TRBJ1-5	CASSFSGTAGQPQHF
TRBV7-3	TRBJ1-1	CASSSETNTEAFF
TRBV6-5	TRBJ2-2	CASSPGQANTGELFF
TRBV19	TRBJ1-4	CASTPTGFQEKLFF
TRBV10-2	TRBJ1-2	CASSTVGRGYTF
TRBV19	TRBJ2-6	CASTQGAPGANVLTF
TRBV4-1	TRBJ1-6	CASSQDRSFSYNSPLHF
TRBV4-1	TRBJ1-2	CASSQDIQGMVVGYTF
TRBV3-1/TRBV3-2	TRBJ1-5	CASSQDRGQPQHF
TRBV24-1	TRBJ1-3	CATSARDLSGNTIYF
TRBV4-1	TRBJ2-2	CASSHGGSTNTGELFF
TRBV5-5	TRBJ1-3	CASSPTAGAPSGNTIYF
TRBV19	TRBJ1-5	CASSAGKVGNQPQHF
TRBV14	TRBJ1-1	CASSQEGQGRYTEAFF
TRBV24-1	TRBJ1-2	CATSDPGHGYGYTF
TRBV28	TRBJ1-1	CASGPTVEAFF
TRBV12-3/TRBV12-4	TRBJ2-7	CANQGQAYEQYF
TRBV7-3	TRBJ2-2	CASSPKGTTNTGELFF
TRBV19	TRBJ2-2	CASSIGVGTNTGELFF
TRBV28	TRBJ1-5	CATTGLRNQPQHF
TRBV11-2	TRBJ2-2	CASSLGIGVLFF
TRBV28	TRBJ1-1	CASTPEGKSNTEAFF
TRBV19	TRBJ2-4	CASRAQVGQGALAKNIQYF
TRBV28	TRBJ1-5	CASSSIPDRSWSGSNQPQHF
TRBV6-5	TRBJ2-5	CASSYSSGVGTQYF